Below are 18 T cell receptor beta chains sequenced from a single sample in a study of blood T cell repertoires in COVID-19. The repertoire was sequenced with immunoSEQ multiplex PCR; TCRdb's copy has only in-frame clones and lacks some. The table includes some 240,000 clones, around four fifths detected once. Sequencing used peripheral blood. Receptors originate from a woman in her fifties or sixties with active or convalescent COVID-19.

The V call is TRBV29-1, the J call TRBJ2-7; 12 nucleotides agree with TRBD2. The CDR3 is 15 amino acids. V trimming: 6 bases; J trimming: 3 bases; junction bases outside the gene matches: 9. The germline CDR1 and CDR2 sequences are SQVTM and ANQGSEA. This chain's CDR3 is CSVGTSGGTFYEQYF. In DNA form, the CDR3 reads TGCAGCGTCGGCACTAGCGGGGGGACTTTCTACGAGCAGTACTTC.

J is TRBJ2-1 and V is TRBV7-6, with 8 bases matching TRBD2. After removal of 7 bases from V and 2 bases from J, the junction contained 7 bases not matched to a gene. Germline loops: CDR1 SGHVS, CDR2 FNYEAQ. The CDR3 loop spans 15 amino acids. The CDR3 coding sequence is TGTGCCAGCACCGTGTCGGGGGGGACCTACAATGAGCAGTTCTTC. The encoded protein is CASTVSGGTYNEQFF.

The J gene is TRBJ2-3, the V gene TRBV30; TRBD2 is a possible D gene (6 bases). V gave up 0 bases and J gave up 5 bases, with 9 bases separating them. The CDR3 covers 13 residues. CDR1 is GTSNPN and CDR2 is SVGIG in the germline V gene (reference sequence). This chain's CDR3 is CAWSVFGGDTQYF. DNA for the CDR3: TGTGCCTGGAGTGTATTCGGGGGAGATACGCAGTATTTT.

A note on this clone: Other nucleotide sequences in the sample specify the same CDR3. The V and J genes are TRBV30 and TRBJ2-5, with D maybe TRBD1 (6 bases). This CDR3 has 12 residues. Trimming shortened V by 1 base and J by 5 bases, and 8 bases separated the two germline ends. Germline V gene data show CDR1 as GTSNPN and CDR2 as SVGIG (reference sequence). The CDR3 loop reads CAWSGQGETQYF. The CDR3 DNA reads as TGTGCCTGGAGTGGCCAGGGGGAGACCCAGTACTTC.

V is TRBV7-3 and J is TRBJ2-3, with 11 nucleotides matching TRBD2. V was clipped by 1 base and J by 0 bases; unmatched bases: 9. The CDR3 covers 19 residues. Germline CDR1 SGHTA, CDR2 FQGTGA. This CDR3 reads CASSLKGPSGGTSTDTQYF. CDR3 in DNA: TGTGCCAGCAGCTTAAAGGGGCCTAGCGGGGGGACTAGCACAGATACGCAGTATTTT.

The rearrangement uses TRBV7-2 and TRBJ2-5; TRBD2 agrees at 8 bases. The CDR3 runs 16 residues. The trim removed 1 base at V and 5 bases at J, leaving 9 bases unmatched. The V gene's germline CDR1 is SGHTA and CDR2 FQGNSA. CDR3 in amino acids: CASSLGQGLGTETQYF. In DNA form, the CDR3 reads TGTGCCAGCAGCTTAGGTCAGGGACTAGGTACCGAGACCCAGTACTTC. Drawing the rest from reference TRBV7-2 and TRBJ2-5, the complete variable domain is GAGVSQSPSNKVTEKGKDVELRCDPISGHTALYWYRQSLGQGLEFLIYFQGNSAPDKSGLPSDRFSAERTGGSVSTLTIQRTQQEDSAVYLCASSLGQGLGTETQYFGPGTRLLVL.

This clone appeared a single time. This chain joins TRBV27 and TRBJ1-1; a possible D gene is TRBD1 (5 bases). The CDR3 contains 14 residues. V was clipped by 3 bases and J by 5 bases, with 13 bases between them. The germline V gene has CDR1 MNHEY and CDR2 SMNVEV (reference sequence). DNA of the CDR3: TGTGCCAGCAGTTTGGGCAGGGAGGGAACTGAAGCTTTCTTT. Protein sequence: CASSLGREGTEAFF.

This clone was counted between two and nine times. J is TRBJ2-1 and V is TRBV4-1; 9 nucleotides align to TRBD2. This CDR3 spans 17 amino acids. Trimming at V came to 0 bases and at J to 4 bases, leaving 7 bases not matched to a gene. The germline V gene encodes CDR1 MGHRA and CDR2 YSYEKL. The CDR3 DNA is TGCGCCAGCAGCCAAGATACCGCGGGGGGGTCATACAATGAGCAGTTCTTC. As protein: CASSQDTAGGSYNEQFF.

The genes are TRBV9 and TRBJ2-3, with TRBD2 as a possible D gene (7 bases). Germline V lookup: CDR1 SGDLS, CDR2 YYNGEE. V dropped 0 bases and J dropped 3 bases, with 11 bases sitting between them. The CDR3 consists of 15 residues. CDR3 in DNA: TGTGCCAGCAGCGTAGTGGGGGGGCCTACAGATACGCAGTATTTT. Encoded protein: CASSVVGGPTDTQYF. The variable domain in full, with the rest retrieved from reference TRBV9 and TRBJ2-3, is DSGVTQTPKHLITATGQRVTLRCSPRSGDLSVYWYQQSLDQGLQFLIQYYNGEERAKGNILERFSAQQFPDLHSELNLSSLELGDSALYFCASSVVGGPTDTQYFGPGTRLTVL.

CDR3 residues: CAISGGGTDTQYF. The CDR3 coding sequence is TGTGCCATCAGTGGGGGGGGCACAGATACGCAGTATTTT. This chain uses TRBV10-3 with TRBJ2-3; tentative D call: TRBD2 (6 bases). The CDR3 covers 13 residues. Trimming took 4 bases from V and 1 from J, leaving 6 bases between them. CDR1 is ENHRY, CDR2 SYGVKD, per germline.

The chain recombines TRBV19 with TRBJ1-2; D is possibly TRBD1 (5 bases). Germline V gene lookup returns CDR1 LNHDA and CDR2 SQIVND (reference sequence). The CDR3 is 15 residues long. The ends were cut back, 1 base at V and 2 bases at J, with 11 bases in the middle. The CDR3 is CASSIAARGNYGYTF. The DNA for the CDR3 is TGTGCCAGTAGTATAGCCGCCCGGGGGAACTATGGCTACACCTTC.

The rearrangement uses TRBV7-6 and TRBJ1-2, with D possibly being TRBD1 (5 bases). The CDR3 has 15 amino acids. Germline values: CDR1 SGHVS, CDR2 FNYEAQ. Trimming took off 0 bases at V and 7 bases at J, with 15 bases between the two ends. Here the CDR3 DNA reads TGTGCCAGCAGCTTAGCAGGTTGGGGGGATGGTGGCTACACCTTC. Residues: CASSLAGWGDGGYTF. The variable domain in full, with the rest retrieved from reference TRBV7-6 and TRBJ1-2, is GAGVSQSPRYKVTKRGQDVALRCDPISGHVSLYWYRQALGQGPEFLTYFNYEAQQDKSGLPNDRFSAERPEGSISTLTIQRTEQRDSAMYRCASSLAGWGDGGYTFGSGTRLTVV.

This clone was observed once. V and J are TRBV5-1 and TRBJ2-5; TRBD2 aligns across 12 bases. The germline V gene has CDR1 SGHRS and CDR2 YFSETQ. Trimming at V came to 2 bases and at J to 6 bases, leaving 5 bases not matched to a gene. CDR3 length equals 15 residues. CDR3 sequence: CASSFPSGGEQTQYF. As DNA, the CDR3 is TGCGCCAGCAGCTTCCCTAGCGGGGGGGAGCAGACCCAGTACTTC.

The V gene is TRBV19, the J gene TRBJ2-7; D is possibly TRBD2 (6 bases). Trimming cost V 4 bases and J 3 bases, with 16 bases left between them. This CDR3 is 15 amino acids long. Germline CDR1 reads LNHDA; CDR2 reads SQIVND (reference sequence). The CDR3 DNA is TGTGCCAGTAGTAGGGGAAGCGGGTTGGGCTACGAGCAGTACTTC. Translating it yields CASSRGSGLGYEQYF.

The chain uses TRBV4-3 and TRBJ2-7; 7 nucleotides agree with TRBD1. The CDR3 has 13 amino acids. The V segment lost 4 bases and the J segment 4 bases; nucleotides outside the gene matches: 4. Germline V gives CDR1 LGHNA, CDR2 YSLEER. The CDR3 nucleotides read TGCGCCAGCAGCCGCACACAGGGGTACGAGCAGTACTTC. It translates to CASSRTQGYEQYF.

This clone was detected a few times. The DNA of the CDR3 is TGTGCCAGCAGTGGAGTACCACCCGGTTACTACGAGCAGTACTTC. It is translated as CASSGVPPGYYEQYF. V gene TRBV2 combines with J gene TRBJ2-7; D gene unclear. The V gene lost 4 bases and the J gene lost 3 bases, with 16 bases spanning the gap. Germline assignment: CDR1 SNHLY and CDR2 FYNNEI. The length of the CDR3 is 15 residues.

This rearrangement joins TRBV29-1 to TRBJ1-2, with D hard to call. V was shortened by 1 base and J by 4 bases, with 7 bases between the two germline ends. This CDR3 has 12 amino acids. Germline V CDR1 and CDR2: SQVTM, ANQGSEA. CDR3 residues: CSVEAVAYGYTF. The CDR3 coding sequence is TGCAGCGTTGAAGCGGTCGCCTATGGCTACACCTTC.

J is TRBJ2-1 and V is TRBV19; 8 bases fit TRBD2. Losses at the gene ends were 7 bases for V and 5 bases for J; bases not matched to a gene: 7. Germline values: CDR1 LNHDA, CDR2 SQIVND (reference sequence). This CDR3 has 14 residues. The CDR3 reads CASTRGVLHNEQFF. The DNA for the CDR3 is TGTGCCAGTACGCGGGGGGTCCTACACAATGAGCAGTTCTTC.